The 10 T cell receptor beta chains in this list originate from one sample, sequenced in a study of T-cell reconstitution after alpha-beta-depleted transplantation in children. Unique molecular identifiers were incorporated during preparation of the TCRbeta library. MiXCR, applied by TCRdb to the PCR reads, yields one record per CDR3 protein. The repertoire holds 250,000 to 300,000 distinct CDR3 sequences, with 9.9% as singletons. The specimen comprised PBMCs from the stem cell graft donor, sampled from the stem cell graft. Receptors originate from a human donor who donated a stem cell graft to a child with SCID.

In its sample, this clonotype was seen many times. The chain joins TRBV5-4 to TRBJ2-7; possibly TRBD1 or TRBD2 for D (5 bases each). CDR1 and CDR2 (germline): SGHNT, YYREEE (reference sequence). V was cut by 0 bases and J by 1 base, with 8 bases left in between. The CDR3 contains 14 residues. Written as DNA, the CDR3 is TGTGCCAGCAGCTTGGGGGGGATTTCCTACGAGCAGTACTTC. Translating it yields CASSLGGISYEQYF.

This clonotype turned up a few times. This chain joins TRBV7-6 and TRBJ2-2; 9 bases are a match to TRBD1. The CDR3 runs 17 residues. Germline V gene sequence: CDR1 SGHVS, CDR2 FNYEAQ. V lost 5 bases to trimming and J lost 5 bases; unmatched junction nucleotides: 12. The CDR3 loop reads CASSNKRGTGWTGELFF. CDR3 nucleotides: TGTGCCAGCAGCAACAAGAGAGGGACAGGGTGGACCGGGGAGCTGTTTTTT. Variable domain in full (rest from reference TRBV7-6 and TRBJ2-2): GAGVSQSPRYKVTKRGQDVALRCDPISGHVSLYWYRQALGQGPEFLTYFNYEAQQDKSGLPNDRFSAERPEGSISTLTIQRTEQRDSAMYRCASSNKRGTGWTGELFFGEGSRLTVL.

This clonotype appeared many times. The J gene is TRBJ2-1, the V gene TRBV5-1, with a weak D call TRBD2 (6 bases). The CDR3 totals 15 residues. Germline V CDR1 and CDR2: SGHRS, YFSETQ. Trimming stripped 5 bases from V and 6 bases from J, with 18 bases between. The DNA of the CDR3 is TGCGCCAGCAGGCCCGGAGGGTTGGGTGCCAATGAGCAGTTCTTC. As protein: CASRPGGLGANEQFF.

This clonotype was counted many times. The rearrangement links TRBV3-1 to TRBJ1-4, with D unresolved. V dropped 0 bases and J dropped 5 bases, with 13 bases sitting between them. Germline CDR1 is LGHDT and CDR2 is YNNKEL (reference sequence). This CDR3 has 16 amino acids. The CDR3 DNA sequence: TGTGCCAGCAGCCAAGAGGGTTTACAAAAAAATGAAAAACTGTTTTTT. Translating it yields CASSQEGLQKNEKLFF.

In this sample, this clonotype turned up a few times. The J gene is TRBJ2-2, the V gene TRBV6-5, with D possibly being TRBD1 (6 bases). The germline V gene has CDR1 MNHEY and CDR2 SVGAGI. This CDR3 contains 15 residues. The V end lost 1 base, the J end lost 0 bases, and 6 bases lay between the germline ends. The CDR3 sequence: CASSYWTANTGELFF. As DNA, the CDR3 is TGTGCCAGCAGTTACTGGACAGCGAACACCGGGGAGCTGTTTTTT.

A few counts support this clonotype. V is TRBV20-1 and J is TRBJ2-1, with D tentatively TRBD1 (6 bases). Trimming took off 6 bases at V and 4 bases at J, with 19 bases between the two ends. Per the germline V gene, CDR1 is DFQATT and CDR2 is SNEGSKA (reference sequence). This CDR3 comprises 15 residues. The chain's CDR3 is CSASGWDTLYNEQFF. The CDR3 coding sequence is TGCAGTGCCAGCGGATGGGACACCCTTTACAATGAGCAGTTCTTC.

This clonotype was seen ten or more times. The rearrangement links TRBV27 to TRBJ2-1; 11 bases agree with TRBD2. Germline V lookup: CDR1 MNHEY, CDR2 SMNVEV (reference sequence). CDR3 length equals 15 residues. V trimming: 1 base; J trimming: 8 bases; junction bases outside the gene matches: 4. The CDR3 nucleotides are TGTGCCAGCAGTTTATTTAGCGGGGGGGCACATGAGCAGTTCTTC. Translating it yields CASSLFSGGAHEQFF.

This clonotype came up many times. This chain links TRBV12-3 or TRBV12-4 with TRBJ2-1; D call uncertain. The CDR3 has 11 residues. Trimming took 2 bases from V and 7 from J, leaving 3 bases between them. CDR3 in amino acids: CASSLRNEQFF. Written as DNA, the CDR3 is TGTGCCAGCAGTTTAAGGAATGAGCAGTTCTTC.

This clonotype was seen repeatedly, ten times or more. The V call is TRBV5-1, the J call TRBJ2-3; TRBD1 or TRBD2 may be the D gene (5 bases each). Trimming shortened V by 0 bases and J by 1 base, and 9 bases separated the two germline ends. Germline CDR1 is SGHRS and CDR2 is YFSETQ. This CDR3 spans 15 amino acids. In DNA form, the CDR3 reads TGCGCCAGCAGCTTGGGAGGGGAACGCACAGATACGCAGTATTTT. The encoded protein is CASSLGGERTDTQYF.

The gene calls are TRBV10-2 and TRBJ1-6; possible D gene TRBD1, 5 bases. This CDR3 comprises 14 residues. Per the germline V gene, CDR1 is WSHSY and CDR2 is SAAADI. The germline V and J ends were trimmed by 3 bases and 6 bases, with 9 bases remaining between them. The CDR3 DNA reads TGCGCCAGCAGTGACCAGGGATCTAATTCACCCCTCCACTTT. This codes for CASSDQGSNSPLHF.